This T cell receptor (beta chain) stems from a study of shared clonotypes between healthy human individuals. In the study overall: CD4 naive and CD4 memory each took three plates per donor, while CD8 naive took two and CD8 memory one.

Whole-study results and caveats: Sharing across four donors was highest in naive CD4 (roughly 5%) and lowest in memory CD8 (0.4%). Generation probabilities were higher for clonotypes shared across all four sorted-subset donors than for unshared ones.

Note on this clone: The target antigen is unknown.

In the naive CD8 group, cells lacked CD45RO and were positively selected for CCR7, so terminally differentiated effector memory CD45RA+ cells were left out. Those who donated were healthy HIV-negative adults, with no recent acute infections or vaccinations reported. Generated by immunoSEQ multiplex PCR, the TCRdb table keeps only in-frame clones and is missing some. Of about 2 million clones listed, 85% to 95% are singletons. The TCR originated in a man between 18 and 29 years old in good health. The specimen sequenced was naive CD8+ T cells sorted from blood.

CDR3 in amino acids: CASSLEQGNSPLHF. DNA for the CDR3: TGTGCCAGCAGCTTGGAACAGGGGAATTCACCCCTCCACTTT. The genes are TRBV5-8 and TRBJ1-6; 7 positions match TRBD1. With 0 bases clipped from V and 7 bases from J, the junction kept 1 base outside the gene matches. Germline V gene lookup returns CDR1 SGHTS and CDR2 YDEGEE. This CDR3 contains 14 residues.